The rows below give T cell receptor beta chains drawn from one sample of a study of Ad26.COV2.S vaccination and SARS-CoV-2 variants. The protocol was immunoSEQ multiplex PCR, while the TCRdb copy is restricted to in-frame clones and leaves out a portion. The sample lists approximately 400,000 clones, approximately 85% occurring once. The sample here was peripheral blood, taken in a trial of Ad26.COV2.S vaccine versus placebo. The receptors originated from a person aged 18 to 59 who received the Ad26.COV2.S COVID-19 vaccine or a placebo. CDR3s include the opening cysteine and the closing phenylalanine or tryptophan. Each record gives: J gene, clone size, CDR3 length, D gene, V gene, CDR3 protein, CDR3 DNA. A D gene is named only where the DNA matches it firmly. A row's size may be missing; if present it is once, few, many or a size class.

TRBJ2-2	.	14	TRBD1	TRBV15	CATSADRGLWELFF	TGTGCCACCAGCGCTGACAGGGGTCTTTGGGAGCTGTTTTTT
TRBJ2-7	.	14	.	TRBV19	CASSMVTGSYEQYF	TGTGCCAGTAGTATGGTGACAGGTTCCTACGAGCAGTACTTC
TRBJ1-1	.	14	TRBD1	TRBV3-1/TRBV3-2	CASRLDRANTEAFF	TGTGCCAGCAGGCTGGACAGGGCGAACACTGAAGCTTTCTTT
TRBJ1-1	.	13	.	TRBV5-6	CASSLVRGAEAFF	TGTGCCAGCAGCTTGGTAAGGGGCGCTGAAGCTTTCTTT
TRBJ1-6	.	13	.	TRBV3-1/TRBV3-2	CASSQDRGSPLHF	TGTGCCAGCAGCCAAGATCGAGGTTCACCCCTCCACTTT
TRBJ2-1	once	19	.	TRBV6-2/TRBV6-3	CASSKPSHVAGRGYNEQFF	TGTGCCAGCAGTAAACCGTCACACGTGGCGGGGCGGGGATACAATGAGCAGTTCTTC
TRBJ1-5	few	14	.	TRBV7-2	CASSLRTVNQPQHF	TGTGCCAGCAGCTTACGGACAGTCAATCAGCCCCAGCATTTT
TRBJ1-2	.	13	.	TRBV28	CASSGSRRYGYTF	TGTGCCAGCAGCGGGAGTCGACGATATGGCTACACCTTC
TRBJ2-7	once	12	.	TRBV19	CASSIAGREQYF	TGTGCCAGTAGTATAGCGGGGCGCGAGCAGTACTTC
TRBJ2-5	once	13	.	TRBV5-4	CASSLSLGETQYF	TGTGCCAGCAGCTTGTCCCTTGGGGAGACCCAGTACTTC
TRBJ2-7	once	14	.	TRBV27	CASSRGRAAYEQYF	TGTGCCAGCAGCAGGGGGAGGGCGGCCTACGAGCAGTACTTC
TRBJ2-1	.	12	.	TRBV7-2	CASSPKRNEQFF	TGTGCCAGCAGCCCCAAAAGAAATGAGCAGTTCTTC
TRBJ2-7	.	15	TRBD1	TRBV7-9	CASSLSGTGSYEQYF	TGTGCCAGCAGCTTATCCGGGACAGGCTCCTACGAGCAGTACTTC
TRBJ1-6	.	14	.	TRBV13	CASSFGQENSPLHF	TGTGCCAGCAGCTTCGGGCAGGAGAATTCACCCCTCCACTTT
TRBJ2-3	.	19	.	TRBV6-2/TRBV6-3	CASSYSRKRTTASTDTQYF	TGTGCCAGCAGTTACTCGAGGAAAAGGACCACGGCTAGCACAGATACGCAGTATTTT
TRBJ1-5	.	17	TRBD1	TRBV10-3	CAISESAGQGRSQPQHF	TGTGCCATCAGTGAGTCGGCGGGACAGGGAAGGAGTCAGCCCCAGCATTTT
TRBJ2-7	.	13	.	TRBV5-6	CASSWGPSYEQYF	TGTGCCAGCAGCTGGGGACCATCCTACGAGCAGTACTTC
TRBJ2-5	.	13	TRBD2	TRBV6-2/TRBV6-3	CASSYSGTETQYF	TGTGCCAGCAGTTATAGCGGGACTGAGACCCAGTACTTC
TRBJ1-5	.	15	.	TRBV7-9	CASSSSDSSNQPQHF	TGTGCCAGCAGCTCTTCGGACAGTAGCAATCAGCCCCAGCATTTT
TRBJ1-1	.	12	.	TRBV7-9	CASSLVEEGAFF	TGTGCCAGCAGCTTAGTCGAAGAAGGAGCTTTCTTT
TRBJ2-7	.	16	TRBD1	TRBV7-2	CASSHRDRGTSYEQYF	TGTGCCAGCAGCCACCGGGACAGGGGAACTTCCTACGAGCAGTACTTC
TRBJ2-1	.	16	TRBD2	TRBV7-2	CASSLISLAGANEQFF	TGTGCCAGCAGCTTAATCTCGCTAGCGGGCGCCAATGAGCAGTTCTTC
TRBJ1-3	few	15	.	TRBV7-9	CASSQDGNSGNTIYF	TGTGCCAGCAGCCAAGACGGGAACTCTGGAAACACCATATATTTT
TRBJ2-2	.	14	.	TRBV18	CASSQESGTGELFF	TGTGCCAGCTCACAAGAGTCAGGGACCGGGGAGCTGTTTTTT
TRBJ1-2	.	15	.	TRBV30	CAWSGRLALNYGYTF	TGTGCCTGGAGTGGTCGGTTAGCGCTTAACTATGGCTACACCTTC
TRBJ1-4	.	15	.	TRBV6-6	CASSSTGTASEKLFF	TGTGCCAGCAGTTCAACCGGTACAGCCTCTGAAAAACTGTTTTTT
TRBJ2-7	.	14	.	TRBV5-4	CASSLRGLTYEQYF	TGTGCCAGCAGCTTGAGGGGACTGACCTACGAGCAGTACTTC
TRBJ2-1	.	13	.	TRBV5-1	CASSLTRYNEQFF	TGCGCCAGCAGCCTAACTAGATACAATGAGCAGTTCTTC
TRBJ1-6	few	15	.	TRBV30	CAWSVVRSYNSPLHF	TGTGCCTGGAGTGTGGTCCGCTCCTATAATTCACCCCTCCACTTT
TRBJ2-1	.	12	.	TRBV11-2	CASSGGTVEQFF	TGTGCCAGCAGCGGCGGCACGGTTGAGCAGTTCTTC
TRBJ2-3	.	13	.	TRBV24-1	CATSERGRDTQYF	TGTGCCACCAGTGAAAGGGGCCGGGATACGCAGTATTTT
TRBJ1-5	.	14	TRBD1	TRBV3-1/TRBV3-2	CASSLTGINQPQHF	TGTGCCAGCAGCCTGACAGGGATTAATCAGCCCCAGCATTTT
TRBJ1-6	.	18	.	TRBV5-1	CASSLETGPGPYNSPLHF	TGCGCCAGCAGCTTGGAAACAGGGCCAGGGCCCTATAATTCACCCCTCCACTTT
TRBJ1-4	.	14	.	TRBV10-2	CASSDHQGREKLFF	TGCGCCAGCAGTGATCACCAGGGACGGGAAAAACTGTTTTTT
TRBJ2-7	.	15	.	TRBV10-3	CAIRLFQDSISEQYF	TGTGCCATCAGGCTATTTCAGGACAGTATTAGCGAGCAGTACTTC
TRBJ2-5	.	11	.	TRBV30	CAWRRWETQYF	TGTGCCTGGAGACGATGGGAGACCCAGTACTTC
TRBJ2-3	few	14	.	TRBV6-1	CASSEGEVTDTQYF	TGTGCCAGCAGTGAAGGTGAGGTCACAGATACGCAGTATTTT
TRBJ2-4	.	16	.	TRBV5-4	CASSLVSQGLMNIQYF	TGTGCCAGCAGCTTGGTTTCACAGGGCCTAATGAACATTCAGTACTTC
TRBJ1-2	.	16	TRBD1	TRBV6-5	CASSYSMGQGRGGYTF	TGTGCCAGCAGTTACTCGATGGGACAGGGTAGGGGTGGCTACACCTTC
TRBJ1-1	.	15	.	TRBV5-1	CASRPMGGANTEAFF	TGCGCCAGCAGACCCATGGGGGGGGCGAACACTGAAGCTTTCTTT
TRBJ2-7	.	12	TRBD1	TRBV19	CASGTGWNEQYF	TGTGCCAGCGGGACAGGGTGGAACGAGCAGTACTTC
TRBJ1-1	.	12	.	TRBV5-4	CASSFLQTEAFF	TGTGCCAGCAGCTTCCTGCAGACTGAAGCTTTCTTT
TRBJ1-4	once	16	TRBD1	TRBV2	CASIPMMGQGDEKLFF	TGTGCCAGCATCCCGATGATGGGACAGGGGGATGAAAAACTGTTTTTT
TRBJ2-5	.	15	TRBD1	TRBV6-5	CASSTGTGLFGTQYF	TGTGCCAGCAGTACCGGGACAGGGCTCTTCGGGACCCAGTACTTC
TRBJ2-7	.	13	.	TRBV27	CASSLGRFYEQYF	TGTGCCAGCAGTTTAGGCCGGTTCTACGAGCAGTACTTC
TRBJ2-1	.	17	.	TRBV11-2	CASSPLRVSGGSHEQFF	TGTGCCAGCAGCCCCTTAAGAGTTAGTGGGGGATCGCATGAGCAGTTCTTC
TRBJ2-7	.	15	.	TRBV5-6	CASSLGTASSYEQYF	TGTGCCAGCAGTCTTGGGACGGCAAGCTCCTACGAGCAGTACTTC
TRBJ2-2	few	14	.	TRBV6-6	CASSYLGGFGELFF	TGTGCCAGCAGTTACTTGGGGGGCTTCGGGGAGCTGTTTTTT
TRBJ1-2	once	16	.	TRBV16	CASSQYQGTNNYGYTF	TGTGCCAGCAGCCAATACCAGGGGACAAACAACTATGGCTACACCTTC
TRBJ1-6	.	15	.	TRBV11-2	CASSPRQVLSSPLHF	TGTGCCAGCAGCCCCAGACAGGTCTTATCATCACCCCTCCACTTT
TRBJ2-7	.	13	.	TRBV6-5	CASSRTPREEQYF	TGTGCCAGCAGCCGAACGCCTAGGGAGGAGCAGTACTTC
TRBJ1-1	.	15	.	TRBV5-4	CASTFDKGSDTEAFF	TGTGCCAGCACCTTCGACAAGGGGTCGGACACTGAAGCTTTCTTT
TRBJ1-2	once	16	TRBD1	TRBV9	CASSVGQGVTGWGYTF	TGTGCCAGCAGCGTAGGACAGGGGGTGACAGGCTGGGGCTACACCTTC
TRBJ2-2	.	14	.	TRBV14	CASSQDLNTGELFF	TGTGCCAGCAGCCAAGACCTGAACACCGGGGAGCTGTTTTTT
TRBJ1-6	.	14	.	TRBV6-1	CASSEWRVGSPLHF	TGTGCCAGCAGTGAATGGCGGGTAGGTTCACCCCTCCACTTT
TRBJ2-7	.	13	TRBD1	TRBV7-8	CASSWDRAHEQYF	TGTGCCAGCAGCTGGGACAGGGCCCACGAGCAGTACTTC
TRBJ2-1	.	15	.	TRBV4-3	CASSQEADSYNEQFF	TGCGCCAGCAGCCAAGAGGCGGACTCCTACAATGAGCAGTTCTTC
TRBJ1-2	few	12	TRBD1	TRBV19	CASYQGANGYTF	TGTGCCAGTTATCAGGGGGCGAATGGCTACACCTTC
TRBJ2-3	.	16	TRBD2	TRBV3-1/TRBV3-2	CASSLRLAGATDTQYF	TGTGCCAGCAGCCTTAGACTAGCGGGGGCCACAGATACGCAGTATTTT
TRBJ1-1	.	14	.	TRBV9	CASSAEGENTEAFF	TGTGCCAGCAGCGCGGAGGGGGAGAACACTGAAGCTTTCTTT